A selection of T cell receptor beta chains follows, all from one sample in a study of CD8 T cells in Susac syndrome. TCRdb re-derived calls from the immunoSEQ multiplex PCR reads in MiXCR, one entry per CDR3 protein. The table lists 150,000 to 200,000 distinct CDR3 sequences, around 93% of them singletons. Sequencing was carried out using CD4+ T cells from PBMCs. The receptors originated from a human donor in good health. Both conserved end residues are part of each CDR3. Fields, in order: J gene, V gene, D gene, clone size, CDR3 length, CDR3 protein, CDR3 DNA. D genes are given only for firm matches. Expanded clones are given a class, and other clones once, few, many or no size at all.

j_call: TRBJ2-5; v_call: TRBV6-1; d_call: TRBD1; clone_size: -; cdr3_length: 14; cdr3_aa: CASIPGQGFGTQYF; cdr3_nt: TGTGCCAGCATCCCGGGACAGGGGTTTGGGACCCAGTACTTC
j_call: TRBJ2-3; v_call: TRBV20-1; d_call: TRBD1; clone_size: -; cdr3_length: 12; cdr3_aa: CSAGDSSDTQYF; cdr3_nt: TGCAGTGCTGGGGACAGCTCAGATACGCAGTATTTT
j_call: TRBJ1-6; v_call: TRBV7-9; d_call: -; clone_size: -; cdr3_length: 14; cdr3_aa: CASTRGSYNSPLHF; cdr3_nt: TGTGCCAGCACTCGGGGCTCCTATAATTCACCCCTCCACTTT
j_call: TRBJ2-7; v_call: TRBV6-6; d_call: -; clone_size: -; cdr3_length: 15; cdr3_aa: CASSREGLGGYEQYF; cdr3_nt: TGTGCCAGCAGTCGTGAGGGGCTAGGGGGTTACGAGCAGTACTTC
j_call: TRBJ2-1; v_call: TRBV7-2; d_call: -; clone_size: few; cdr3_length: 13; cdr3_aa: CASSLGSYNEQFF; cdr3_nt: TGTGCCAGCAGCTTAGGCTCCTACAATGAGCAGTTCTTC
j_call: TRBJ2-2; v_call: TRBV20-1; d_call: -; clone_size: -; cdr3_length: 16; cdr3_aa: CSAPIPSLSNTGELFF; cdr3_nt: TGCAGTGCCCCAATCCCCAGCCTATCGAACACCGGGGAGCTGTTTTTT
j_call: TRBJ2-3; v_call: TRBV5-1; d_call: -; clone_size: -; cdr3_length: 14; cdr3_aa: CASSSGSGTDTQYF; cdr3_nt: TGCGCCAGCAGCTCAGGGTCAGGCACAGATACGCAGTATTTT
j_call: TRBJ1-2; v_call: TRBV29-1; d_call: TRBD1; clone_size: -; cdr3_length: 18; cdr3_aa: CSVEPFSPQQGAKSGYTF; cdr3_nt: TGCAGCGTTGAACCTTTCTCCCCTCAACAGGGGGCGAAGAGTGGCTACACCTTC
j_call: TRBJ2-5; v_call: TRBV6-6; d_call: -; clone_size: -; cdr3_length: 13; cdr3_aa: CASSSQGRETQYF; cdr3_nt: TGTGCCAGCAGTTCCCAGGGGCGGGAGACCCAGTACTTC
j_call: TRBJ2-2; v_call: TRBV15; d_call: -; clone_size: once; cdr3_length: 15; cdr3_aa: CATSRDQGATGELFF; cdr3_nt: TGTGCCACCAGCAGAGATCAGGGTGCCACCGGGGAGCTGTTTTTT
j_call: TRBJ2-5; v_call: TRBV19; d_call: -; clone_size: -; cdr3_length: 17; cdr3_aa: CASSVWGSGALQETQYF; cdr3_nt: TGTGCCAGTAGTGTCTGGGGGAGTGGGGCCCTCCAAGAGACCCAGTACTTC
j_call: TRBJ1-1; v_call: TRBV24-1; d_call: -; clone_size: -; cdr3_length: 11; cdr3_aa: CATLWTEKLFF; cdr3_nt: TGTGCCACCCTTTGGACAGAAAAGCTTTTCTTT
j_call: TRBJ2-3; v_call: TRBV29-1; d_call: -; clone_size: -; cdr3_length: 12; cdr3_aa: CSVQTATDTQYF; cdr3_nt: TGCAGCGTTCAGACCGCCACAGATACGCAGTATTTT
j_call: TRBJ1-5; v_call: TRBV24-1; d_call: TRBD1; clone_size: -; cdr3_length: 15; cdr3_aa: CATSDSQGVNQPQHF; cdr3_nt: TGTGCCACCAGTGATTCTCAGGGGGTCAATCAGCCCCAGCATTTT
j_call: TRBJ1-5; v_call: TRBV7-9; d_call: -; clone_size: -; cdr3_length: 15; cdr3_aa: CASSPGHSSNQPQHF; cdr3_nt: TGTGCCAGCAGCCCTGGGCACAGTAGCAATCAGCCCCAGCATTTT
j_call: TRBJ1-2; v_call: TRBV15; d_call: -; clone_size: -; cdr3_length: 15; cdr3_aa: CATSKGPRGGYGYTF; cdr3_nt: TGTGCCACCAGCAAGGGGCCAAGAGGCGGCTATGGCTACACCTTC
j_call: TRBJ1-5; v_call: TRBV3-1; d_call: -; clone_size: -; cdr3_length: 13; cdr3_aa: CASSQPNNQPQHF; cdr3_nt: TGTGCCAGCAGCCAGCCGAACAATCAGCCCCAGCATTTT
j_call: TRBJ2-3; v_call: TRBV29-1; d_call: TRBD1; clone_size: -; cdr3_length: 15; cdr3_aa: CSPLFREGGEDTQYF; cdr3_nt: TGCAGCCCCCTCTTCCGGGAAGGGGGCGAAGATACGCAGTATTTT
j_call: TRBJ2-6; v_call: TRBV29-1; d_call: -; clone_size: -; cdr3_length: 10; cdr3_aa: CSVRDNVLTF; cdr3_nt: TGCAGCGTCCGGGACAACGTCCTGACTTTC
j_call: TRBJ1-2; v_call: TRBV7-9; d_call: -; clone_size: -; cdr3_length: 14; cdr3_aa: CASSLDLLGYGYTF; cdr3_nt: TGTGCCAGCAGCTTAGATTTATTGGGCTATGGCTACACCTTC
j_call: TRBJ2-7; v_call: TRBV27; d_call: -; clone_size: -; cdr3_length: 14; cdr3_aa: CASSFHQGSYEQYF; cdr3_nt: TGTGCCAGCAGTTTTCACCAGGGCTCCTACGAGCAGTACTTC
j_call: TRBJ1-2; v_call: TRBV29-1; d_call: -; clone_size: -; cdr3_length: 12; cdr3_aa: CSVNGGGYGYTF; cdr3_nt: TGCAGCGTTAACGGGGGGGGCTATGGCTACACCTTC
j_call: TRBJ1-1; v_call: TRBV10-3; d_call: TRBD1; clone_size: -; cdr3_length: 16; cdr3_aa: CAISDQGDYLYTEAFF; cdr3_nt: TGTGCCATCAGTGACCAGGGGGACTATCTATACACTGAAGCTTTCTTT
j_call: TRBJ2-7; v_call: TRBV20-1; d_call: TRBD2; clone_size: -; cdr3_length: 17; cdr3_aa: CSATHPGTSGGTYEQYF; cdr3_nt: TGCAGTGCTACTCATCCCGGGACTAGCGGGGGGACCTACGAGCAGTACTTC
j_call: TRBJ2-1; v_call: TRBV20-1; d_call: TRBD2; clone_size: -; cdr3_length: 18; cdr3_aa: CSASSLAGGERSYNEQFF; cdr3_nt: TGCAGTGCTAGTTCGCTAGCGGGGGGCGAACGCTCCTACAATGAGCAGTTCTTC
j_call: TRBJ2-2; v_call: TRBV7-3; d_call: -; clone_size: -; cdr3_length: 16; cdr3_aa: CASSLTFASNTGELFF; cdr3_nt: TGTGCCAGCAGCTTAACTTTCGCATCAAACACCGGGGAGCTGTTTTTT
j_call: TRBJ1-3; v_call: TRBV5-6; d_call: -; clone_size: -; cdr3_length: 14; cdr3_aa: CASSLGRSGNTIYF; cdr3_nt: TGTGCCAGCAGCTTGGGTAGGAGTGGAAACACCATATATTTT
j_call: TRBJ1-1; v_call: TRBV7-9; d_call: -; clone_size: -; cdr3_length: 14; cdr3_aa: CASSLEGANTEAFF; cdr3_nt: TGTGCCAGCAGCTTAGAGGGCGCGAACACTGAAGCTTTCTTT
j_call: TRBJ1-5; v_call: TRBV4-1; d_call: -; clone_size: -; cdr3_length: 15; cdr3_aa: CASSRYGTDGEPQHF; cdr3_nt: TGCGCCAGCAGCCGATACGGGACGGACGGCGAGCCCCAGCATTTT
j_call: TRBJ1-2; v_call: TRBV29-1; d_call: -; clone_size: -; cdr3_length: 13; cdr3_aa: CSVKGPDSYGYTF; cdr3_nt: TGCAGCGTAAAAGGGCCCGACAGCTATGGCTACACCTTC
j_call: TRBJ1-1; v_call: TRBV20-1; d_call: -; clone_size: -; cdr3_length: 13; cdr3_aa: CSARVLLNTEAFF; cdr3_nt: TGCAGTGCTAGAGTCCTGCTGAACACTGAAGCTTTCTTT
j_call: TRBJ1-1; v_call: TRBV23-1; d_call: -; clone_size: once; cdr3_length: 17; cdr3_aa: CASSQSRAGEANTEAFF; cdr3_nt: TGCGCCAGCAGTCAATCGAGGGCAGGGGAGGCGAACACTGAAGCTTTCTTT
j_call: TRBJ2-1; v_call: TRBV3-1; d_call: -; clone_size: -; cdr3_length: 14; cdr3_aa: CASSHGGLDREQFF; cdr3_nt: TGTGCCAGCAGCCACGGTGGGCTAGACCGTGAGCAGTTCTTC
j_call: TRBJ2-7; v_call: TRBV7-2; d_call: TRBD2; clone_size: -; cdr3_length: 16; cdr3_aa: CASSLALTSGGVEQYF; cdr3_nt: TGTGCCAGCAGCTTAGCCTTGACTAGCGGGGGGGTAGAGCAGTACTTC
j_call: TRBJ2-3; v_call: TRBV29-1; d_call: -; clone_size: -; cdr3_length: 12; cdr3_aa: CSVKTSTDTQYF; cdr3_nt: TGCAGCGTGAAGACTTCCACAGATACGCAGTATTTT
j_call: TRBJ2-1; v_call: TRBV5-1; d_call: TRBD2; clone_size: -; cdr3_length: 13; cdr3_aa: CASSPSLAGEQFF; cdr3_nt: TGCGCCAGCAGCCCATCACTAGCGGGGGAGCAGTTCTTC
j_call: TRBJ2-5; v_call: TRBV30; d_call: TRBD2; clone_size: -; cdr3_length: 11; cdr3_aa: CAWRMGGIQYF; cdr3_nt: TGTGCCTGGAGGATGGGAGGGATCCAGTACTTC
j_call: TRBJ1-5; v_call: TRBV2; d_call: TRBD1; clone_size: -; cdr3_length: 14; cdr3_aa: CASSERTGDQPQHF; cdr3_nt: TGTGCCAGCAGTGAAAGGACAGGGGATCAGCCCCAGCATTTT
j_call: TRBJ1-2; v_call: TRBV3-1; d_call: -; clone_size: -; cdr3_length: 12; cdr3_aa: CASSQRQDGYTF; cdr3_nt: TGTGCCAGCAGCCAAAGACAGGATGGCTACACCTTC
j_call: TRBJ1-1; v_call: TRBV3-1; d_call: TRBD1; clone_size: -; cdr3_length: 14; cdr3_aa: CASSQDRQGWGAFF; cdr3_nt: TGTGCCAGCAGCCAAGATCGACAGGGGTGGGGAGCTTTCTTT